The present T cell receptor (beta chain) was sequenced within a study of human T cells and chemical hapten exposure. Study observations and caveats: Donor immune responses may differ from healthy people's, since all donors had alopecia.

A few counts support this clonotype. What it binds is not known. The germline V gene encodes CDR1 KGHDR and CDR2 SFDVKD. The CDR3 runs 14 residues. Between the trimmed V and J ends, which lost 3 bases and 1 base, there was a span of 7 bases. A single record per CDR3 protein comes from TCRdb applying MiXCR to the RACE reads. Of 300,000 to 450,000 distinct CDR3 sequences in the sample, 5% to 6.5% were seen once. Described time point: pre-sensitization, week 0. Specified treatment: therapeutic diphenylcyclopropenone sensitization with weekly scalp DPC. The chain combines TRBV24-1 with TRBJ2-3; no clear D. This clonotype was obtained from a woman aged 18-29 years with alopecia areata. Some clones in this sample may be carry-over from other donors' samples. The sample consisted of whole blood, taken in connection with sensitization to the hapten diphenylcyclopropenone (DPC). The CDR3 sequence is CATSDDGGTDTQYF. For the CDR3, the DNA is TGTGCCACCAGTGATGATGGGGGCACAGATACGCAGTATTTT.